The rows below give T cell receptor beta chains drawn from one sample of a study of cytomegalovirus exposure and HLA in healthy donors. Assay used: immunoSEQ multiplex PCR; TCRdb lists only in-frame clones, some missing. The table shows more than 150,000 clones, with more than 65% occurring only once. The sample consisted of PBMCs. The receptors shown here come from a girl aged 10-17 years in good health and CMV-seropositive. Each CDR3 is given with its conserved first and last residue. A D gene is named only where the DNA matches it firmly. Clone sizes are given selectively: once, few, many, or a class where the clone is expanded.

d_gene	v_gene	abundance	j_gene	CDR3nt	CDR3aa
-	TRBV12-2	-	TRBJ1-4	TGTGCAAGTCGCCATCGACAGGGGCGAGGTGAAAAACTGTTTTTT	CASRHRQGRGEKLFF
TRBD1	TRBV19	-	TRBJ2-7	TGTGCCAGTAGTCTCTCGACAGGGGGCTACGAGCAGTACTTC	CASSLSTGGYEQYF
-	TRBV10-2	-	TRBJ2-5	TGCGCCAGCAGTGAGGCCCCCCGGGAGACCCAGTACTTC	CASSEAPRETQYF
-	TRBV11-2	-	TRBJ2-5	TGTGCCAGCAGCTCGCCTGATCGGGGAGAGACCCAGTACTTC	CASSSPDRGETQYF
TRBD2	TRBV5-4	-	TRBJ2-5	TGTGCCAGCAGCTTAGGGACTAAGCCACAAGAGACCCAGTACTTC	CASSLGTKPQETQYF
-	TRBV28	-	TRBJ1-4	TGTGCCAGCAGGGACAGTACAACTAATGAAAAACTGTTTTTT	CASRDSTTNEKLFF
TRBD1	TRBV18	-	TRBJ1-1	TGTGCCAGCTCACCGGACAGGGGGGGGAACACTGAAGCTTTCTTT	CASSPDRGGNTEAFF
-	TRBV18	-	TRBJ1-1	TGTGCCAGCTCAACACGACAGCTGCAAAGCCTTCCGAACACTGAAGCTTTCTTT	CASSTRQLQSLPNTEAFF
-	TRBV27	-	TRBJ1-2	TGTGCCAGCCGCCGGGACTTCAGTAACTACACCTTC	CASRRDFSNYTF
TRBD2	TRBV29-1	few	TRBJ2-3	TGCAGCGTTGCTGTAGCGGGGGATACGCAGTATTTT	CSVAVAGDTQYF
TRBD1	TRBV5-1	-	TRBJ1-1	TGCGCCAGCAGCTCCCTGGACAGGGATATTGGTGAAGCTTTCTTT	CASSSLDRDIGEAFF
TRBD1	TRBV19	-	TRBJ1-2	TGTGCCAGTAGTATAGTCGGGACAGGGATTCGAGGAGGCTACACCTTC	CASSIVGTGIRGGYTF
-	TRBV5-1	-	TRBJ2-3	TGCGCCAGCAGCTCCGCAGGGTGGAGAGCAGATACGCAGTATTTT	CASSSAGWRADTQYF
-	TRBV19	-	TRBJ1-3	TGTGCCAGTAATCCCCTCAGCGAAAACACCATATATTTT	CASNPLSENTIYF
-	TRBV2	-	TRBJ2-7	TGTGCCAGCGGACTGCGGGAAATCTCTGAGCAGTACTTC	CASGLREISEQYF
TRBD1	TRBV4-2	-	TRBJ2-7	TGTGCCAGCACCATTCCCCGGACAGGGGGCTTCGAGCAGTACTTC	CASTIPRTGGFEQYF
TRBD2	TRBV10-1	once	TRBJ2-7	TGCGCCAGCAGTGAGTCGCTAGCGGGGGGCCCCTACGAGCAGTACTTC	CASSESLAGGPYEQYF
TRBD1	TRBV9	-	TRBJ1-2	TGTGCCAGCAGCGTCGGGACAGGGGATGGCTACACCTTC	CASSVGTGDGYTF
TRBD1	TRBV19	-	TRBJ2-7	TGTGCCAGAATCTCCAGGGGGACAGGGGGCTACGAGCAGTACTTC	CARISRGTGGYEQYF
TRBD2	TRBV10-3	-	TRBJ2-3	TGTGCCATCAGCCGACTAGCGACAGATACGCAGTATTTT	CAISRLATDTQYF
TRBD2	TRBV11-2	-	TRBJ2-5	TGTGCCAGCAGCTTAGAGCGGGGGGGCCTAGAGACCCAGTACTTC	CASSLERGGLETQYF
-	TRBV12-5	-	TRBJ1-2	TGTGCTAGTGGTTTGCTTAACACAGGGATTCATGGCTACACCTTC	CASGLLNTGIHGYTF
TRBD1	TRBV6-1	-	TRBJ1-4	TGTGCCAGCAGTCAAGACCCATCGACAGGGAGTAATGAAAAACTGTTTTTT	CASSQDPSTGSNEKLFF
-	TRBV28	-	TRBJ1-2	TGTGCCAGCAGTTTAGGAGCGGGGGGCAGCTATGGCTACACCTTC	CASSLGAGGSYGYTF
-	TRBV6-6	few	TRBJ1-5	TGTGCCAGCGTGTTGGCGGGGAATCAGCCCCAGCATTTT	CASVLAGNQPQHF
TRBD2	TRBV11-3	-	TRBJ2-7	TGTGCCAGCAGCTCGATAGCGGGGGGATCTTACGAGCAGTACTTC	CASSSIAGGSYEQYF
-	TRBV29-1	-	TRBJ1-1	TGCAGCGTTTCGACAAGTACTGAAGCTTTCTTT	CSVSTSTEAFF
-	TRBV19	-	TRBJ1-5	TGTGCCAGTAGTCCGCAGGGGTGGGGCAATCAGCCCCAGCATTTT	CASSPQGWGNQPQHF
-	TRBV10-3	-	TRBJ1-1	TGTGCCATCAGTGAGGATGGGAGGGCTTTCTTT	CAISEDGRAFF
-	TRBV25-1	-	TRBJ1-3	TGTGCCAGCAGTGACAGGGGTTCCCCTGGAAACACCATATATTTT	CASSDRGSPGNTIYF
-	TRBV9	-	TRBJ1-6	TGTGCCAGCAGCGTAGCCCAATCTAATAATTCACCCCTCCACTTT	CASSVAQSNNSPLHF
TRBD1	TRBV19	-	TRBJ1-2	TGTGCCAGTACTCGGGACAGGGGATGGTATGGCTACACCTTC	CASTRDRGWYGYTF
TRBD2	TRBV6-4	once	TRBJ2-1	TGTGCCAGCAGTGCCTATTCGGGGGGGCTTAATGAGCAGTTCTTC	CASSAYSGGLNEQFF
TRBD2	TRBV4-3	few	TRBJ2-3	TGCGCCAGCAGCCAAGCTTTGAGCGGGGGAGTCGATACGCAGTATTTT	CASSQALSGGVDTQYF
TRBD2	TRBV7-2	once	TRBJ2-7	TGTGCCAGCAGCTTAGTACCTACACTAGCGGGGGGCTACGAGCAGTACTTC	CASSLVPTLAGGYEQYF
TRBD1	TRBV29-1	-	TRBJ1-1	TGCAGCGCCGCAGGGGGCCCGAACACTGAAGCTTTCTTT	CSAAGGPNTEAFF
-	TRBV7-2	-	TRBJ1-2	TGTGCCAGCAGCCGACCGGCAGGGCAATCTAACTATGGCTACACCTTC	CASSRPAGQSNYGYTF
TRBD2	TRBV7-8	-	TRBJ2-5	TGTGCCAGCAGCTTTAGTCCTAGCGGCATCCAAGAGACCCAGTACTTC	CASSFSPSGIQETQYF
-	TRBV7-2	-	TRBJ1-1	TGTGCCAGCAGCTTAAGAGGGCTTGAAGCTTTCTTT	CASSLRGLEAFF
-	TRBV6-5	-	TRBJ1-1	TGTGCCAGCAGCCGGACAGTGAACACTGAAGCTTTCTTT	CASSRTVNTEAFF
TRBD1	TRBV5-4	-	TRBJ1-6	TGTGCCAGCAGCTTGGCTGACAGGGGAGGATCACCCCTCCACTTT	CASSLADRGGSPLHF
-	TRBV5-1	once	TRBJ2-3	TGCGCCAGCAGCTTGGCTCCGACTAGCACAGATACGCAGTATTTT	CASSLAPTSTDTQYF
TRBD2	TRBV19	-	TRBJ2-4	TGTGCCAGTAGTATAGAGGTTTCGGGGGGGCGCAGAAACATTCAGTACTTC	CASSIEVSGGRRNIQYF
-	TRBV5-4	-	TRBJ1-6	TGTGCCAGCAGCCCCGGAATGGAGAATTCACCCCTCCACTTT	CASSPGMENSPLHF
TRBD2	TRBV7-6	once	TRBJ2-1	TGTGCCAGCAGCGCAAGCGGGGGGGCACTTGAGCAGTTCTTC	CASSASGGALEQFF
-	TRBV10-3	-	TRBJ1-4	TGTGCCATCAGTGATCAATCGAAGGAAGGGGCAACTAATGAAAAACTGTTTTTT	CAISDQSKEGATNEKLFF
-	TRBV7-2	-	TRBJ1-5	TGTGCCAGCAGCCCGAATTACTCCGGGCAGCCCCAGCATTTT	CASSPNYSGQPQHF